These T cell receptor beta chains were read from a single sample in a study of control samples from healthy donors and cancer patients. TCRdb keeps only in-frame clones here, not all; method: immunoSEQ multiplex PCR. Of about 65,000 clones in the sample, about nine tenths were seen once. Material: PBMCs. These receptors all come from a woman aged 45-65 years with colorectal cancer. Both conserved end residues are part of each CDR3. D genes are given only for firm matches. Size tells how often a clone was seen (once, few, many) or the class of an expanded clone, and some rows leave it out.

CDR3	DNA	V	size	J	D
CASSLAYFGGGEDTQYF	TGCGCCAGCAGCTTGGCCTATTTCGGGGGAGGTGAAGATACGCAGTATTTT	TRBV5-1	-	TRBJ2-3	-
CASSARQGEAFF	TGTGCTAGTTCAGCAAGACAGGGGGAAGCTTTCTTT	TRBV12-5	-	TRBJ1-1	TRBD1
CASSVGRGAFSTGELFF	TGTGCCAGCAGCGTAGGGCGGGGGGCGTTTAGCACCGGGGAGCTGTTTTTT	TRBV9	once	TRBJ2-2	TRBD2
CASSTQGREHGYTF	TGTGCCAGCAGTACACAGGGGCGAGAGCATGGCTACACCTTC	TRBV6-5	-	TRBJ1-2	TRBD1
CASSARGQGFSYVLTF	TGTGCCAGCAGCGCCAGAGGCCAGGGGTTCTCTTACGTCCTGACTTTC	TRBV5-6	-	TRBJ2-6	-
CASSLGGFAYEQYF	TGTGCCAGCAGTTTAGGGGGTTTTGCCTACGAGCAGTACTTC	TRBV28	once	TRBJ2-7	-
CASSVEEDQPQHF	TGTGCCAGCAGCGTAGAGGAGGATCAGCCCCAGCATTTT	TRBV9	-	TRBJ1-5	-
CSVASHTQYF	TGCAGTGTTGCTTCCCATACGCAGTATTTT	TRBV20-1	-	TRBJ2-3	-
CASSVYRGTEAFF	TGTGCCAGCAGCGTTTACAGGGGCACTGAAGCTTTCTTT	TRBV9	-	TRBJ1-1	TRBD1
CASRLEGWVNEQFF	TGTGCCAGTAGATTGGAGGGGTGGGTGAATGAGCAGTTCTTC	TRBV19	-	TRBJ2-1	-
CAWTGQGATYEQYF	TGTGCCTGGACCGGACAGGGGGCGACCTACGAGCAGTACTTC	TRBV30	-	TRBJ2-7	TRBD1
CASSTVRTAISGNTIYF	TGTGCCAGTAGTACCGTTCGGACGGCTATCTCTGGAAACACCATATATTTT	TRBV19	-	TRBJ1-3	-
CASSPGGSSTDTQYF	TGCGCCAGCAGCCCGGGGGGGTCGAGCACAGATACGCAGTATTTT	TRBV5-1	once	TRBJ2-3	TRBD2
CASSPVASSQYF	TGTGCCAGCAGCCCTGTCGCGAGTTCCCAGTACTTC	TRBV7-8	few	TRBJ2-5	-
CASSQDSGRVGAFF	TGTGCCAGCAGCCAAGATTCCGGGAGGGTAGGAGCTTTCTTT	TRBV3-1/TRBV3-2	once	TRBJ1-1	-
CSVIQGTRGYTF	TGCAGCGTAATACAGGGGACGAGGGGCTACACCTTC	TRBV29-1	-	TRBJ1-2	TRBD1
CASRPRGGSNEQYF	TGTGCCAGCAGACCCAGGGGCGGCTCAAACGAGCAGTACTTC	TRBV28	-	TRBJ2-7	-
CASSRTGTNTGELFF	TGTGCCAGCAGCCGAACAGGGACCAACACCGGGGAGCTGTTTTTT	TRBV6-5	-	TRBJ2-2	-
CASSFGQGADNEQFF	TGTGCCAGCAGCTTCGGACAGGGGGCCGACAATGAGCAGTTCTTC	TRBV11-3	-	TRBJ2-1	TRBD1
CAWSTTGYGYTF	TGTGCCTGGAGTACGACAGGGTATGGCTACACCTTC	TRBV30	-	TRBJ1-2	TRBD1
CASSGADEKLFF	TGTGCCAGCAGCGGGGCGGATGAAAAACTGTTTTTT	TRBV5-4	-	TRBJ1-4	-
CASSEALYGSPMNTEAFF	TGTGCCAGCAGTGAAGCGCTTTACGGTTCCCCCATGAACACTGAAGCTTTCTTT	TRBV2	-	TRBJ1-1	-
CASVQGWYNEQFF	TGTGCCAGCGTCCAGGGTTGGTACAATGAGCAGTTCTTC	TRBV6-5	-	TRBJ2-1	-
CASSLGSYEQYF	TGTGCCAGCAGCTTAGGTTCCTACGAGCAGTACTTC	TRBV11-1	-	TRBJ2-7	-
CASKGQASSYEQYF	TGTGCCAGTAAGGGACAGGCGAGCTCCTACGAGCAGTACTTC	TRBV19	-	TRBJ2-7	TRBD1
CASSLFQGAGEKLFF	TGTGCCAGCAGTTTATTCCAGGGGGCGGGTGAAAAACTGTTTTTT	TRBV28	-	TRBJ1-4	TRBD1
CASSLDSYNSPLHF	TGTGCCAGTAGTTTGGACAGTTATAATTCACCCCTCCACTTT	TRBV19	-	TRBJ1-6	-
CASSRGQYEQYF	TGCGCCAGCAGCAGGGGACAGTACGAGCAGTACTTC	TRBV5-1	-	TRBJ2-7	TRBD1
CASRRLGMDEQFF	TGCGCCAGCAGGCGACTAGGGATGGATGAGCAGTTCTTC	TRBV5-1	-	TRBJ2-1	-
CASSKGQKTYYGYTF	TGTGCCAGCAGCAAAGGCCAGAAAACTTATTATGGCTACACCTTC	TRBV21-1	-	TRBJ1-2	-
CASSEAVGYGQPQHF	TGTGCCAGCAGTGAAGCGGTAGGGTACGGCCAGCCCCAGCATTTT	TRBV6-1	-	TRBJ1-5	-
CASSPSLDSELRYSEQFF	TGTGCCAGCAGCCCGAGCTTAGACTCAGAATTGAGGTACAGTGAGCAGTTCTTC	TRBV3-1/TRBV3-2	-	TRBJ2-1	-
CASRPPSERELGRYEQYF	TGTGCCAGTAGACCGCCCTCGGAACGGGAGTTGGGGAGATACGAGCAGTACTTC	TRBV19	-	TRBJ2-7	-
CASSEGWSGNEKLFF	TGTGCCAGCAGTGAAGGGTGGAGTGGGAATGAAAAACTGTTTTTT	TRBV6-1	-	TRBJ1-4	-
CASSVSPYGYTF	TGTGCCAGCAGTGTCTCCCCCTATGGCTACACCTTC	TRBV2	-	TRBJ1-2	-
CASSLAATSTDTQYF	TGTGCCAGCAGCTTAGCGGCTACTAGCACAGATACGCAGTATTTT	TRBV7-2	-	TRBJ2-3	-
CASSLNQGSYEQYF	TGTGCCAGCAGTTTGAACCAGGGGTCCTACGAGCAGTACTTC	TRBV28	-	TRBJ2-7	-
CASSGRVVPAGYTF	TGTGCCAGCAGCGGCAGGGTTGTCCCTGCTGGCTACACCTTC	TRBV9	-	TRBJ1-2	-
CASSPAGLAGGPQETQYF	TGTGCCAGCAGCCCAGCGGGACTAGCGGGGGGCCCCCAAGAGACCCAGTACTTC	TRBV11-2	-	TRBJ2-5	TRBD2
CASRRIDRALSETQYF	TGCGCCAGCAGACGAATCGACAGGGCACTTTCAGAGACCCAGTACTTC	TRBV5-1	-	TRBJ2-5	TRBD1
CAISESLVNTEAFF	TGTGCCATCAGTGAGTCGTTAGTGAACACTGAAGCTTTCTTT	TRBV10-3	once	TRBJ1-1	-
CASSFSQGNQPQHF	TGTGCCAGCAGTTTCTCACAGGGCAATCAGCCCCAGCATTTT	TRBV27	few	TRBJ1-5	-
CASSPGTVKPETQYF	TGTGCCAGCAGCCCCGGGACAGTAAAACCGGAGACCCAGTACTTC	TRBV7-2	-	TRBJ2-5	TRBD1
CASSLDLHPDEQFF	TGTGCCAGCAGCTTAGATCTGCACCCGGATGAGCAGTTCTTC	TRBV7-9	-	TRBJ2-1	-
CASSEGGPTYEQYF	TGTGCCAGCAGTGAAGGTGGTCCCACCTACGAGCAGTACTTC	TRBV6-1	-	TRBJ2-7	-
CASVPEMNTEAFF	TGTGCCAGCGTGCCAGAAATGAACACTGAAGCTTTCTTT	TRBV2	few	TRBJ1-1	-
CASSLGWEPYNEQFF	TGCGCCAGCAGCTTGGGGTGGGAGCCCTACAATGAGCAGTTCTTC	TRBV5-1	-	TRBJ2-1	-
CATSGQTGQSNEKLFF	TGTGCCACCAGCGGTCAAACAGGGCAATCTAATGAAAAACTGTTTTTT	TRBV15	-	TRBJ1-4	-
CASSGGTSASTDTQYF	TGCGCCAGCAGCGGCGGGACTAGCGCCAGCACAGATACGCAGTATTTT	TRBV5-1	-	TRBJ2-3	TRBD2
CATATGGFYEQYF	TGCGCCACGGCGACAGGTGGATTCTACGAGCAGTACTTC	TRBV5-1	-	TRBJ2-7	-
CSVESPWEQYF	TGCAGCGTTGAAAGCCCCTGGGAGCAGTACTTC	TRBV29-1	-	TRBJ2-7	-
CASSRTGTSEAGELFF	TGTGCCAGCAGCCGTACCGGGACTAGCGAAGCCGGGGAGCTGTTTTTT	TRBV7-3	-	TRBJ2-2	TRBD2
CAWSVKGQPNTEAFF	TGTGCCTGGAGTGTTAAGGGACAGCCTAACACTGAAGCTTTCTTT	TRBV30	-	TRBJ1-1	TRBD1
CASSQGPPKLRSTGELFF	TGCGCCAGCAGCCAAGGTCCCCCAAAGCTGCGAAGCACCGGGGAGCTGTTTTTT	TRBV4-1	few	TRBJ2-2	-
CASSYRAGGGQYEQYF	TGTGCCAGCAGCTACCGAGCGGGAGGTGGGCAATACGAGCAGTACTTC	TRBV7-2	-	TRBJ2-7	TRBD2